The rows below give T cell receptor beta chains drawn from one sample of a study of human T cells and chemical hapten exposure. A single record per CDR3 protein comes from TCRdb applying MiXCR to the RACE reads. The data show under 200,000 distinct CDR3 sequences, around 30% seen once. The sample consisted of whole blood, taken in connection with sensitization to the hapten diphenylcyclopropenone (DPC). The source is a woman aged 25 to 39 with alopecia areata. Some clones in this sample may be carry-over from other donors' samples. The CDR3 runs from the conserved cysteine through the conserved F or W. D genes are given only for firm matches. Part of the rows lack a size; the others show once, few, many or a class for expanded clones.

d_call j_call clone_size v_call cdr3_nt cdr3_aa
. TRBJ2-1 . TRBV7-9 TGTGCCAGCAGCTTGGAGAGCCCCCGCGGGTACTACAATGAGCAGTTCTTC CASSLESPRGYYNEQFF
TRBD2 TRBJ2-7 few TRBV12-3/TRBV12-4 TGTGCCAGCGCAAGCGTGGGGGAGGGACCCTACGAGCAGTACTTC CASASVGEGPYEQYF
TRBD2 TRBJ2-7 . TRBV20-1 TGCAGTGCTAGAGGTAATAGCGGGGACTTCTCCTACGAGCAGTACTTC CSARGNSGDFSYEQYF
. TRBJ2-3 . TRBV2 TGTGCCAGCAGTGACAGGGGAGTGGCAGATACGCAGTATTTT CASSDRGVADTQYF
. TRBJ2-5 . TRBV20-1 TGCAGTGCTAGAGAGGCTCGAAGGGATCGGACCCAGTACTTC CSAREARRDRTQYF
. TRBJ1-1 few TRBV29-1 TGCAGCGTTTCCGGGGTGCTCTCCGGAGTAACTTTCTTT CSVSGVLSGVTFF
. TRBJ2-3 few TRBV10-3 TGTGCCATCAGTAATCAGGGGTCAGATACGCAGTATTTT CAISNQGSDTQYF
TRBD1 TRBJ2-7 . TRBV28 TGTGCCAGCAGTCCCCCTCACAGGGGGACCTACGAGCAGTACTTC CASSPPHRGTYEQYF
TRBD1 TRBJ1-6 few TRBV18 TGTGCCAGCTCACCGCAACAGGGGGATTCACCCCTCCACTTT CASSPQQGDSPLHF
. TRBJ1-6 . TRBV18 TGTGCCAGCTCACCTACGGATCTCTCTTCACCCCTCCACTTT CASSPTDLSSPLHF
. TRBJ1-6 . TRBV15 TGTGCCACCAGCAGAGTCGGGGGGCCTAGTTCACCCCTCCACTTT CATSRVGGPSSPLHF
TRBD2 TRBJ2-1 . TRBV11-1 TGTGCCAGCAGCTTAGGTCTTACTAGCGGTGAGCAGTTCTTC CASSLGLTSGEQFF
TRBD2 TRBJ2-7 few TRBV29-1 TGCAGCGCAGCAACGCGACTAGCTTCCTACGAGCAGTACTTC CSAATRLASYEQYF
TRBD2 TRBJ2-3 . TRBV11-2 TGTGCCAGCAGCATACTAGCGGGGGGGAGGACAGATACGCAGTATTTT CASSILAGGRTDTQYF
TRBD2 TRBJ2-7 . TRBV28 TGTGCCAGCAGTCCACCCTTTGGGGGGACTATTTACTTC CASSPPFGGTIYF
TRBD2 TRBJ2-7 . TRBV20-1 TGCAGTGCTGGGCGGGAGAACGAGCAGTACTTC CSAGRENEQYF
. TRBJ2-2 few TRBV7-9 TGTGCCAGCAGCTTAGATTCCACCGGGGAGCTGTTTTTT CASSLDSTGELFF
. TRBJ2-1 . TRBV28 TGTGCCAGCAGCTTGAAGCGTGAGCAGTTCTTC CASSLKREQFF
. TRBJ2-1 . TRBV5-6 TGTGCCAGCAGTCCGCGATTCGGCGAGGGGCAGTTCTTC CASSPRFGEGQFF
TRBD1 TRBJ2-7 . TRBV4-3 TGCGCCAGCAGCCAAGGTTCCGGGACAGGAACCTACGAGCAGTACTTC CASSQGSGTGTYEQYF
TRBD2 TRBJ2-1 . TRBV11-2 TGTGCCAGCAGGACTAGCGGGGGTGTTCATGAGCAGTTCTTC CASRTSGGVHEQFF
TRBD1 TRBJ1-1 . TRBV20-1 TGCAGTGCTGGGGACAGCCGAGGCACTGAAGCTTTCTTT CSAGDSRGTEAFF
. TRBJ2-7 few TRBV7-2 TGTGCCAGCAGCTTAGTGAGGACAGTATCCTCCTACGAGCAGTACTTC CASSLVRTVSSYEQYF
. TRBJ1-1 few TRBV5-6 TGTGCCAGCAGCTTGAAGTCAGGTAATGAAGCTTTCTTT CASSLKSGNEAFF
. TRBJ1-2 . TRBV11-2 TGTGCCAGCAGCTACCAAAGTTTATATGGCTACACCTTC CASSYQSLYGYTF
TRBD2 TRBJ2-7 few TRBV29-1 TGCAGCGTTCAGGGTACGCGGGAGAGCTACGAGCAGTACTTC CSVQGTRESYEQYF
. TRBJ2-1 few TRBV29-1 TGCAGCGCAGGACAGCAACCCTACAATGAGCAGTTCTTC CSAGQQPYNEQFF
. TRBJ1-2 few TRBV11-2 TGTGCCAGCAGCTCCGCCAGGGGAGCTAACTATGGCTACACCTTC CASSSARGANYGYTF
. TRBJ1-4 . TRBV7-2 TGTGCCAGCAGCGTGGGCCCGGCCAGGGGTGTTGAAAAACTGTTTTTT CASSVGPARGVEKLFF
. TRBJ1-2 few TRBV7-2 TGTGCCAGCAGCTTTAAGGGGTCTGGGGGCTACACCTTC CASSFKGSGGYTF
TRBD2 TRBJ2-3 many TRBV5-4 TGTGCCAGCAGTCCGGGGACTAGCTCCTCTAGCACAGATACGCAGTATTTT CASSPGTSSSSTDTQYF
. TRBJ1-1 . TRBV28 TGTGCCAGCAGTTTAGCGGACACATCGCCCCTGTACACTGAAGCTTTCTTT CASSLADTSPLYTEAFF
. TRBJ2-2 . TRBV21-1 TGTGTCAGCAGCAAAGGGGAGAACACCGGGGAGCTGTTTTTT CVSSKGENTGELFF
TRBD1 TRBJ1-4 few TRBV6-5 TGTGCCAGCAGTCCGGGACAGCTTAATGAAAAACTGTTTTTT CASSPGQLNEKLFF
. TRBJ1-5 few TRBV27 TGTGCCAGCAGTCCAGACGTAGGCCAGCCCCAGCATTTT CASSPDVGQPQHF
. TRBJ1-5 few TRBV12-3/TRBV12-4 TGTGCCAGCAGTTTAATGGACAGCAATCAGCCCCAGCATTTT CASSLMDSNQPQHF
. TRBJ2-7 few TRBV28 TGTGCCAGCAGGTTGACCCCGGACCCCCGATACGAGCAGTACTTC CASRLTPDPRYEQYF
TRBD1 TRBJ1-4 few TRBV15 TGTGCCACCAGCAGAGGTTTTCCGGGACAGCTTAATGAAAAACTGTTTTTT CATSRGFPGQLNEKLFF
. TRBJ2-1 . TRBV25-1 TGTGCCAGCAGTGTCACCGGAGGCTACAATGAGCAGTTCTTC CASSVTGGYNEQFF
TRBD2 TRBJ2-5 . TRBV29-1 TGCAGCGGTCGGCTAGCGGGAGCTCAAGAGACCCAGTACTTC CSGRLAGAQETQYF
TRBD1 TRBJ2-3 . TRBV28 TGTGCCAGCACAAGCCCGGGACAGGTGCCAGATACGCAGTATTTT CASTSPGQVPDTQYF
. TRBJ2-3 many TRBV29-1 TGCAGCGTTGGGGCCAGGAGCGGAGGAGGGGATACGCAGTATTTT CSVGARSGGGDTQYF
. TRBJ1-1 once TRBV3-1 TGTGCCAGCAGCCCAAGGACGGCTAACACTGAAGCTTTCTTT CASSPRTANTEAFF
. TRBJ1-5 few TRBV4-3 TGCGCCAGCAGCCAAGATTACAATCAGCCCCAGCATTTT CASSQDYNQPQHF
. TRBJ2-7 . TRBV5-1 TGCGCCAGCAGGGGGGGACAGTCCTACGAGCAGTACTTC CASRGGQSYEQYF
. TRBJ2-2 . TRBV19 TGTGCCAGTAGTATAGATGCGGGGCCCGGGGAGCTGTTTTTT CASSIDAGPGELFF
. TRBJ2-1 many TRBV20-1 TGCAGTCTACGAACTAGTTTAGTCTACAATGAGCAGTTCTTC CSLRTSLVYNEQFF
. TRBJ2-7 . TRBV7-3 TGTGCCAGCAGTCGTCTTCCTGACTACGAGCAGTACTTC CASSRLPDYEQYF
. TRBJ1-6 . TRBV29-1 TGCAGCGTTGCGTGGACCTATAATTCACCCCTCCACTTT CSVAWTYNSPLHF
. TRBJ2-1 . TRBV29-1 TGCAGCGTTGATCGGGCAGGATTATACAATGAGCAGTTCTTC CSVDRAGLYNEQFF
. TRBJ2-3 . TRBV27 TGTGCCAGCAGTCCCCGGCCCAACACAGATACGCAGTATTTT CASSPRPNTDTQYF
. TRBJ1-1 . TRBV7-9 TGTGCCAGCAGCTCAGAGGGATATAGAACTGAAGCTTTCTTT CASSSEGYRTEAFF
TRBD1 TRBJ2-7 . TRBV4-2 TGTGCCAGCAGCCCGATGACAGGGGGCTCCTACGAGCAGTACTTC CASSPMTGGSYEQYF
. TRBJ2-7 . TRBV29-1 TGCAGCGTGGGGACGGGACAAATATACGAGCAGTACTTC CSVGTGQIYEQYF
. TRBJ2-7 few TRBV11-2 TGTGCCAGCAGCCTAACGACAAGCTCCTACGAGCAGTACTTC CASSLTTSSYEQYF
. TRBJ2-3 . TRBV29-1 TGCAGCGCTACAGGGAGTTCAGATACGCAGTATTTT CSATGSSDTQYF
TRBD1 TRBJ2-5 . TRBV9 TGTGCCAGCAGCGATCGTCCGGGACAGATACAAGAGACCCAGTACTTC CASSDRPGQIQETQYF
. TRBJ1-4 few TRBV27 TGTGCCAGCACAAGGGACGGAAAAAAACTGTTTTTT CASTRDGKKLFF
. TRBJ1-6 . TRBV2 TGTGCCAGGGGACAACGGGAGGGTAGCTCCTATAATTCACCCCTCCACTTT CARGQREGSSYNSPLHF